Listed below are T cell receptor beta chains from one sample, sequenced in a study of T cell changes during pregnancy in multiple sclerosis. Sequenced by immunoSEQ multiplex PCR; TCRdb stores in-frame clones only, minus some. Of 52,000 or so clones listed, around 90% are singletons. Specimen: CD4+ T cells from peripheral blood mononuclear cells, collected in the second trimester of pregnancy. The source of these receptors is a female donor with multiple sclerosis, enrolled in a pregnancy study. The CDR3 runs from the conserved cysteine through the conserved F or W.

v_call	cdr3_length	j_call	cdr3_aa
TRBV18	13	TRBJ1-1	CASSGDRNTEAFF
TRBV11-2	15	TRBJ1-6	CASSPGGEGGSPLHF
TRBV18	16	TRBJ1-1	CASSRGQGIGNTEAFF
TRBV6-1	17	TRBJ2-2	CASSVRAGTGGTGELFF
TRBV30	14	TRBJ1-2	CAWDRGQVSYGYTF
TRBV19	15	TRBJ1-5	CASSITRIGNQPQHF
TRBV7-8	19	TRBJ2-1	CASSPWTQSGGLSYNEQFF
TRBV6-5	15	TRBJ1-1	CASSRDPGGWTEAFF
TRBV7-3	14	TRBJ2-5	CASSHGQGEETQYF
TRBV10-3	17	TRBJ2-1	CAISESGGRARYNEQFF
TRBV28	16	TRBJ2-5	CASSVPGTGHVETQYF
TRBV30	15	TRBJ1-1	CAWRSVGTAVTEAFF
TRBV7-2	15	TRBJ2-1	CASSKKTDRYNEQFF
TRBV19	17	TRBJ1-6	CASSIDPGDSYNSPLHF
TRBV2	16	TRBJ1-4	CASSEESGGEDEKLFF
TRBV7-8	15	TRBJ2-3	CASSQGLAGGDTQYF
TRBV19	15	TRBJ1-1	CASSRDRLFDTEAFF
TRBV5-1	16	TRBJ2-3	CASSFRSAGGTDTQYF
TRBV30	15	TRBJ2-7	CAWSVRPTGGYEQYF
TRBV5-1	13	TRBJ1-1	CASKRSAGAEAFF
TRBV20-1	10	TRBJ1-1	CSAVGTSAFF
TRBV14	14	TRBJ1-1	CASSRAGMNTEAFF
TRBV19	15	TRBJ2-2	CASTSGRWNTGELFF
TRBV7-2	15	TRBJ1-1	CASSGDRSLNTEAFF
TRBV9	14	TRBJ2-1	CASSVEGLSNEQFF
TRBV6-1	17	TRBJ2-3	CASSEGYWRTSTDTQYF
TRBV5-4	13	TRBJ1-6	CASSKTGGEPLHF
TRBV27	15	TRBJ1-5	CASSPRTGVNQPQHF
TRBV15	14	TRBJ1-5	CATSRAGFNQPQHF
TRBV5-8	16	TRBJ2-7	CASSLGLAGGSYEQYF
TRBV29-1	15	TRBJ1-2	CSVVPGTGGGYGYTF
TRBV2	14	TRBJ1-5	CAIKDGSGNQPQHF
TRBV7-6	13	TRBJ2-7	CASSRNTGDVQYF
TRBV2	16	TRBJ2-7	CASRTGGVGPLYEQYF
TRBV5-1	16	TRBJ1-4	CASSPARQGKNEKLFF
TRBV28	14	TRBJ2-4	CASQLRGTKNIQYF
TRBV7-3	16	TRBJ2-6	CASSLYSLSGANVLTF
TRBV5-1	14	TRBJ2-7	CASSWRGSGYEQYF
TRBV4-1	14	TRBJ1-2	CASSQEMGAAGYTF
TRBV11-3	13	TRBJ2-1	CASSSTDYNEQFF
TRBV5-1	18	TRBJ2-7	CASSYVPGAGQGAYEQYF
TRBV5-4	15	TRBJ2-2	CASSLAAGGPGELFF